This T cell receptor beta chain was recorded in a study of cytomegalovirus exposure and HLA in healthy donors. Study results and limitations: CMV serostatus was the sole immune exposure data available.

This CDR3 is built from 15 residues. CDR1 is SEHNR, CDR2 FQNEAQ, per germline (reference sequence). The V gene end was trimmed by 1 base and the J gene end by 3 bases; junction bases not matched to a gene: 3. A note on this clone: Its antigen remains unknown.

Vbeta (60) and Jbeta (13) primers were used in the PCR. The protocol was immunoSEQ multiplex PCR, while the TCRdb copy is restricted to in-frame clones and leaves out a portion. This table holds roughly 180,000 clones, 80% found once. The chain employs TRBV7-9 and TRBJ1-5; the match to TRBD1 covers 7 bases. This clonotype originated in a girl aged 10-17 years in good health and CMV-seropositive. The sequencing sample was made of PBMCs. CDR3 region: CASSLGTGNNQPQHF. The CDR3 region has the DNA TGTGCCAGCAGCTTAGGGACAGGCAACAATCAGCCCCAGCATTTT.